This is a list of T cell receptor beta chains from one sample in a study of cytomegalovirus exposure and HLA in healthy donors. The repertoire was sequenced with immunoSEQ multiplex PCR; TCRdb's copy has only in-frame clones and lacks some. The data hold approximately 300,000 clones, with 86% observed a single time. The sequenced sample consisted of PBMCs. The origin of the receptors is a woman between 18 and 29 years old in good health and CMV-seronegative. Both conserved end residues are part of each CDR3. The order of the fields is CDR3 DNA, CDR3 protein, D gene, clone size, V gene, CDR3 length, J gene. D genes are given only for firm matches. Clone sizes are given selectively: once, few, many, or a class where the clone is expanded.

cdr3_nt: TGTGCCAGCAGCTCGGACAGGAACACTGAAGCTTTCTTT
cdr3_aa: CASSSDRNTEAFF
d_call: NA
clone_size: NA
v_call: TRBV7-9
cdr3_length: 13
j_call: TRBJ1-1

cdr3_nt: TGCACCAGCAGCCAAGATCGATGGATGGAGGGGCCCCAGCATTTT
cdr3_aa: CTSSQDRWMEGPQHF
d_call: NA
clone_size: NA
v_call: TRBV1
cdr3_length: 15
j_call: TRBJ1-5

cdr3_nt: TGTGCCAGCAAAGTTCTTCAGGGGGTGGGGACCCAGTACTTC
cdr3_aa: CASKVLQGVGTQYF
d_call: TRBD1
clone_size: NA
v_call: TRBV28
cdr3_length: 14
j_call: TRBJ2-5

cdr3_nt: TGTGCCAGCAGCGCTAAAGCCGGGACAGCGAACACTGAAGCTTTCTTT
cdr3_aa: CASSAKAGTANTEAFF
d_call: TRBD1
clone_size: NA
v_call: TRBV9
cdr3_length: 16
j_call: TRBJ1-1

cdr3_nt: TGTGCCAGCAGCTCACAGAGCTCTGGAAACACCATATATTTT
cdr3_aa: CASSSQSSGNTIYF
d_call: NA
clone_size: NA
v_call: TRBV9
cdr3_length: 14
j_call: TRBJ1-3

cdr3_nt: TGTGCCAGCAGTGAGGAGCGGGAACAGCGCTATGAGCAGTTCTTC
cdr3_aa: CASSEEREQRYEQFF
d_call: TRBD2
clone_size: NA
v_call: TRBV2
cdr3_length: 15
j_call: TRBJ2-1

cdr3_nt: TGTGCCAGCAGCCCGGGGACTAGCTGGAACACAGATACGCAGTATTTT
cdr3_aa: CASSPGTSWNTDTQYF
d_call: TRBD2
clone_size: NA
v_call: TRBV7-2
cdr3_length: 16
j_call: TRBJ2-3

cdr3_nt: TGTGCCAGCAGTGCAAGACAGGGGAACACCGGGGAGCTGTTTTTT
cdr3_aa: CASSARQGNTGELFF
d_call: TRBD1
clone_size: NA
v_call: TRBV2
cdr3_length: 15
j_call: TRBJ2-2

cdr3_nt: TGCGCCAGCAGCCACCCGGGGACAGGGACTCAGCCCCAGCATTTT
cdr3_aa: CASSHPGTGTQPQHF
d_call: TRBD1
clone_size: NA
v_call: TRBV4-1
cdr3_length: 15
j_call: TRBJ1-5

cdr3_nt: TGTGCCAGCAGTTTATCCTCGGGGGTGGGTGGTGGTGAAGCTTTCTTT
cdr3_aa: CASSLSSGVGGGEAFF
d_call: NA
clone_size: NA
v_call: TRBV27
cdr3_length: 16
j_call: TRBJ1-1

cdr3_nt: TGTGCCAGCAGTTACGCGGCTAGCGGCTACGAGCAGTACTTC
cdr3_aa: CASSYAASGYEQYF
d_call: TRBD2
clone_size: NA
v_call: TRBV6-5
cdr3_length: 14
j_call: TRBJ2-7

cdr3_nt: TGTGCCAGCAGCCAAGATGTGGCAGGGAGGGCAGATACGCAGTATTTT
cdr3_aa: CASSQDVAGRADTQYF
d_call: TRBD2
clone_size: NA
v_call: TRBV14
cdr3_length: 16
j_call: TRBJ2-3

cdr3_nt: TGTGCCAGCAGTTTCCCAGGGTCGGAAGCTTTCTTT
cdr3_aa: CASSFPGSEAFF
d_call: NA
clone_size: NA
v_call: TRBV27
cdr3_length: 12
j_call: TRBJ1-1

cdr3_nt: TGTGCCAGCAGTAACAACCATGAGCAGTTCTTC
cdr3_aa: CASSNNHEQFF
d_call: NA
clone_size: NA
v_call: TRBV2
cdr3_length: 11
j_call: TRBJ2-1

cdr3_nt: TGTGCCAGCAGCTTAAGTACAGGGGGCCGTATAAATGAGCAGTTCTTC
cdr3_aa: CASSLSTGGRINEQFF
d_call: TRBD1
clone_size: NA
v_call: TRBV7-2
cdr3_length: 16
j_call: TRBJ2-1

cdr3_nt: TGTGCCAGCAGTTTAGCGGGAGGAGGCTACGAGCAGTACTTC
cdr3_aa: CASSLAGGGYEQYF
d_call: TRBD2
clone_size: once
v_call: TRBV27
cdr3_length: 14
j_call: TRBJ2-7

cdr3_nt: TGTGCCAGCAGCCGCGGACAGAGCTCCTACGAGCAGTACTTC
cdr3_aa: CASSRGQSSYEQYF
d_call: NA
clone_size: NA
v_call: TRBV7-2
cdr3_length: 14
j_call: TRBJ2-7

cdr3_nt: TGTGCCAGTAGTATATCGGGGGGACGGTTTGACTACGAGCAGTACTTC
cdr3_aa: CASSISGGRFDYEQYF
d_call: TRBD2
clone_size: NA
v_call: TRBV19
cdr3_length: 16
j_call: TRBJ2-7

cdr3_nt: TGTGCCAGCAGTCGGACTGCCTTTAACTATGGCTACACCTTC
cdr3_aa: CASSRTAFNYGYTF
d_call: NA
clone_size: NA
v_call: TRBV27
cdr3_length: 14
j_call: TRBJ1-2

cdr3_nt: TGCGCCAGCAGCCTTTTAGGACCGACAGACTCCTACGAGCAGTACTTC
cdr3_aa: CASSLLGPTDSYEQYF
d_call: NA
clone_size: NA
v_call: TRBV5-1
cdr3_length: 16
j_call: TRBJ2-7

cdr3_nt: TGTGCCAGCAGTCCTACCCTTCTAAGCTCCTACGAGCAGTACTTC
cdr3_aa: CASSPTLLSSYEQYF
d_call: NA
clone_size: NA
v_call: TRBV6-1
cdr3_length: 15
j_call: TRBJ2-7

cdr3_nt: TGTGCCAGCAGTTATGTCGGGGGACAAGAGACCCAGTACTTC
cdr3_aa: CASSYVGGQETQYF
d_call: NA
clone_size: once
v_call: TRBV27
cdr3_length: 14
j_call: TRBJ2-5